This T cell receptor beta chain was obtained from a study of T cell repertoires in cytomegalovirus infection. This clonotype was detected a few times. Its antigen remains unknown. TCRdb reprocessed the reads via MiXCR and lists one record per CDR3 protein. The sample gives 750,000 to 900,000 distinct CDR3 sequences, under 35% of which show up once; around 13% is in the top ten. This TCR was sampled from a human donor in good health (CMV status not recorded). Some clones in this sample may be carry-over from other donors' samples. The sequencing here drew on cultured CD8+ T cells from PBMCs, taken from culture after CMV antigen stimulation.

The CDR3 coding sequence is TGTGCCAGCAGCCGACAACAATTTGAAGCTTTCTTT. This sequence encodes CASSRQQFEAFF. The chain has TRBV7-6 and TRBJ1-1; D not resolved. V was shortened by 5 bases and J by 7 bases, with 11 bases between the two germline ends. CDR1 is SGHVS and CDR2 is FNYEAQ in the germline V gene. The CDR3 runs 12 residues.